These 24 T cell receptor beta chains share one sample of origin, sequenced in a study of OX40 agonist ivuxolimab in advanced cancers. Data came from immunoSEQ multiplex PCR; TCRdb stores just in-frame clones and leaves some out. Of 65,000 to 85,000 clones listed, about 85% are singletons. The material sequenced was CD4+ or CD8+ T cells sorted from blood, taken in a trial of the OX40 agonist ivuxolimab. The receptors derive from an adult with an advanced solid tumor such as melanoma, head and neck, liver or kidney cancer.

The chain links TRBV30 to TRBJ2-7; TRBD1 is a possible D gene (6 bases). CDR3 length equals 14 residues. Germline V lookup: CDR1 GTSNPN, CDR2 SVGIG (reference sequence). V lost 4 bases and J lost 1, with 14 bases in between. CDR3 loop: CAWMKQGLSYEQYF. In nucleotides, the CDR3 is TGTGCCTGGATGAAACAGGGTCTTTCCTACGAGCAGTACTTC.

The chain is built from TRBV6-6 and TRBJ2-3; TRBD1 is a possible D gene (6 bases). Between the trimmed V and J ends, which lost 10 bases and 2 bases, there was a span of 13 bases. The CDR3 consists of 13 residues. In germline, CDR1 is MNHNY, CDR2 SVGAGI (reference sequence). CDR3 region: CAIGGIPTDTQYF. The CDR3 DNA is TGTGCCATAGGGGGAATCCCCACAGATACGCAGTATTTT.

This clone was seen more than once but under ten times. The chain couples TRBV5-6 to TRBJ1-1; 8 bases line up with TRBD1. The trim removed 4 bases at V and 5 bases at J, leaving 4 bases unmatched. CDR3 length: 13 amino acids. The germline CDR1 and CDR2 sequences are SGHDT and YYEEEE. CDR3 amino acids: CASSRQGSTEAFF. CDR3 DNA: TGTGCCAGCAGCCGACAGGGGAGTACTGAAGCTTTCTTT.

The CDR3 sequence is CASSYTGTWTEAFF. The CDR3 region has the DNA TGTGCCAGCAGTTACACCGGGACGTGGACTGAAGCTTTCTTT. The chain combines TRBV6-6 with TRBJ1-1, with D perhaps matching TRBD1 (5 bases). The CDR3 has 14 residues. Germline loops: CDR1 MNHNY, CDR2 SVGAGI (reference sequence). V was pared by 2 bases and J by 5 bases, with 12 bases between.

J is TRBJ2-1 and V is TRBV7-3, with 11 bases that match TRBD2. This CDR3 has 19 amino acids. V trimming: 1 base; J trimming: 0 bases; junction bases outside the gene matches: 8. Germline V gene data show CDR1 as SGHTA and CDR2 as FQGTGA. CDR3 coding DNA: TGTGCCAGCAGCTTAATGGGGACTAGCGGCTTGAGCTCCTACAATGAGCAGTTCTTC. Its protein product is CASSLMGTSGLSSYNEQFF.

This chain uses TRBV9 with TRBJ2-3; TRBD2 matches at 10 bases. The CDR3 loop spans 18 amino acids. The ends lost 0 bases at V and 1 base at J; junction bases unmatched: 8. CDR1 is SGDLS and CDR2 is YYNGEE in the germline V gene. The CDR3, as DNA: TGTGCCAGCAGCGTAGAGGTAGCGGGGGGCGCGGGCACAGATACGCAGTATTTT. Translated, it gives CASSVEVAGGAGTDTQYF.

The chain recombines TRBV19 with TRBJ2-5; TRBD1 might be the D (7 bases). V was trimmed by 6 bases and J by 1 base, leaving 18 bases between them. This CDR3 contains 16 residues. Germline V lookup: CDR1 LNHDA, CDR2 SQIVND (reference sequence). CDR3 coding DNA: TGTGCCAGTAGAGCCCGACAGGGAGGACTCCAAGAGACCCAGTACTTC. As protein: CASRARQGGLQETQYF.

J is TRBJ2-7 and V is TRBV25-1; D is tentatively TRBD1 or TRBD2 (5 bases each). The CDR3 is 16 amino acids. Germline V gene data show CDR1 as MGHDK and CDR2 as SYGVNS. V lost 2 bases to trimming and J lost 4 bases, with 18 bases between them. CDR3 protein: CASSEPGTVWGYEQYF. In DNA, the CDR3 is TGTGCCAGCAGTGAACCAGGGACGGTCTGGGGTTACGAGCAGTACTTC.

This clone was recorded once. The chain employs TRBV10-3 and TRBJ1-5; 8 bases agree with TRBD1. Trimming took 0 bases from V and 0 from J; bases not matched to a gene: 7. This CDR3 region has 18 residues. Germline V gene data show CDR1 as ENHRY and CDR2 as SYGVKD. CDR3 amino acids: CAISESKNRGYSNQPQHF. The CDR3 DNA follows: TGTGCCATCAGTGAGTCGAAAAACAGGGGGTATAGCAATCAGCCCCAGCATTTT.

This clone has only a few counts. The chain's CDR3 is CASSDSNIMGQGKDTQYF. As DNA, the CDR3 is TGTGCCAGCAGTGACTCGAATATTATGGGACAGGGGAAAGATACGCAGTATTTT. The chain uses TRBV6-4 and TRBJ2-3; 10 bases align to TRBD1. V shed 0 bases and J 5 bases; nucleotides not matched to a gene: 11. Germline V gene data show CDR1 as MRHNA and CDR2 as SNTAGT. The CDR3 sequence is 18 residues long.

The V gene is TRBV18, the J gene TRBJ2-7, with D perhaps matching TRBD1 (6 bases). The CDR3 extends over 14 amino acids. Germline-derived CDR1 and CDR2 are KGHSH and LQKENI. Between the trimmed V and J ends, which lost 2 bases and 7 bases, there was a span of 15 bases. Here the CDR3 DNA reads TGTGCCAGCTCACCATCCAGGGGTGAGAGGGAGCAGTACTTC. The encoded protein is CASSPSRGEREQYF.

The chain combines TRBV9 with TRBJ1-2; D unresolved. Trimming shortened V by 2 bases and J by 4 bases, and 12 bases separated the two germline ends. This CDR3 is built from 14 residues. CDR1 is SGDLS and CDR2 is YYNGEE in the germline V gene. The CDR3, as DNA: TGTGCCAGCAGCGTGGGGTACTCGGGCTATGGCTACACCTTC. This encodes CASSVGYSGYGYTF.

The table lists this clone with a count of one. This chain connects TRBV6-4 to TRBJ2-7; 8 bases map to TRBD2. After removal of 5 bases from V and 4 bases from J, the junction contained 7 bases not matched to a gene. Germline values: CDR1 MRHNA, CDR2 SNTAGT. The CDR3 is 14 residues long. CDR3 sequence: CASSLTSASYEQYF. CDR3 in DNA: TGTGCCAGCAGTTTGACTAGCGCGAGTTACGAGCAGTACTTC.

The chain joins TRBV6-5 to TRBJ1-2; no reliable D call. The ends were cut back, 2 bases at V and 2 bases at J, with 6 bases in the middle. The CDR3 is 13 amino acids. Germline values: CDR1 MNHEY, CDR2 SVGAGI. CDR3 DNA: TGTGCCAGCAGTTACCCGGGGAACTATGGCTACACCTTC. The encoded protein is CASSYPGNYGYTF.

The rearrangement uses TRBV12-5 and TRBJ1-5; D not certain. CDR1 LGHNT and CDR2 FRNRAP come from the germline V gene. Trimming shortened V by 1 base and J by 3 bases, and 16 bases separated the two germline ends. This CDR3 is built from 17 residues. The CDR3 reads CASGLANPTSVNQPQHF. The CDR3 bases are TGTGCTAGTGGTTTGGCAAACCCCACCTCGGTCAATCAGCCCCAGCATTTT.

This CDR3 reads CASSSTGYSNQPQHF. The CDR3 DNA follows: TGTGCCAGCAGCTCGACGGGTTATAGCAATCAGCCCCAGCATTTT. The J gene is TRBJ1-5, the V gene TRBV5-6; D uncertain. Germline V gene lookup returns CDR1 SGHDT and CDR2 YYEEEE. V was shortened by 3 bases and J by 0 bases, with 10 bases between the two germline ends. The CDR3 has 15 amino acids.

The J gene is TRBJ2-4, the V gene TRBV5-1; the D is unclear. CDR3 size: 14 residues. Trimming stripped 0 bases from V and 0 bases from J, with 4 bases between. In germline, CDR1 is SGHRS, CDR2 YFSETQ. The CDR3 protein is CASSLGLAKNIQYF. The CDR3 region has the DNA TGCGCCAGCAGCTTGGGACTAGCCAAAAACATTCAGTACTTC.

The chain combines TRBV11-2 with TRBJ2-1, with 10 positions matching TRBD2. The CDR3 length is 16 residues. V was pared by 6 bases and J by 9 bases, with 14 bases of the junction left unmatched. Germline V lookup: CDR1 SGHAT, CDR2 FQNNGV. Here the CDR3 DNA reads TGTGCCAGCAGTCTCGTTAGCGGGGGGTCCTTAGGTGAGCAGTTCTTC. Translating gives CASSLVSGGSLGEQFF.

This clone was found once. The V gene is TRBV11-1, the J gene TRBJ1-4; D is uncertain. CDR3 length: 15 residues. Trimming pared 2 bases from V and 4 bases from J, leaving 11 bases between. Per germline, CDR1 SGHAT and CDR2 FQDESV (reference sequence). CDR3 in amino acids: CASSLTRAFNEKLFF. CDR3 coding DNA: TGTGCCAGCAGCTTAACCCGGGCCTTTAATGAAAAACTGTTTTTT.

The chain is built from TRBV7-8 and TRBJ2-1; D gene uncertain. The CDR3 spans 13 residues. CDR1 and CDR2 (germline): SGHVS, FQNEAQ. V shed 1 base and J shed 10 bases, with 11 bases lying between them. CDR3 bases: TGTGCCAGCAGCTTAGAAACAGCCCGGGAGCAGTTCTTC. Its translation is CASSLETAREQFF.

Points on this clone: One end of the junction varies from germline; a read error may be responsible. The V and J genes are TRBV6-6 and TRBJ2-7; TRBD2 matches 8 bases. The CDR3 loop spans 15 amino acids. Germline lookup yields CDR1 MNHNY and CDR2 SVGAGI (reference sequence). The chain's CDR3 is CASSYWLAGSYEQYF. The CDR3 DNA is TGTGCCAGCAGCTACTGGCTAGCGGGTTCCTACGAGCAGTACTTC.

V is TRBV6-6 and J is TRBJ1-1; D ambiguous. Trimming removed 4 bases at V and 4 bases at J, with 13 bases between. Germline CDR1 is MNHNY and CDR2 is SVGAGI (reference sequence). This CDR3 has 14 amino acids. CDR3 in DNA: TGTGCCAGCAGTTCGGACGGGCGACGCACTGAAGCTTTCTTT. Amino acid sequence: CASSSDGRRTEAFF.

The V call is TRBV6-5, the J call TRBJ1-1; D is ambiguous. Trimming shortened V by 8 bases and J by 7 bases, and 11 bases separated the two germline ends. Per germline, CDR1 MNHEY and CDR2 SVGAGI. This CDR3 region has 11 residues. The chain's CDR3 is CASRRGGEAFF. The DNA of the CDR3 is TGTGCCAGCCGCCGGGGAGGTGAAGCTTTCTTT.

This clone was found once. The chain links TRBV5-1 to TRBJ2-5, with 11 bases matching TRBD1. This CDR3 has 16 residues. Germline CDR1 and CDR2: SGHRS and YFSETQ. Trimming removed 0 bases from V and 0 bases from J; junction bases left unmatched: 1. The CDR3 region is CASSLAGQGDQETQYF. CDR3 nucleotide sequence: TGCGCCAGCAGCTTGGCGGGACAGGGGGACCAAGAGACCCAGTACTTC.